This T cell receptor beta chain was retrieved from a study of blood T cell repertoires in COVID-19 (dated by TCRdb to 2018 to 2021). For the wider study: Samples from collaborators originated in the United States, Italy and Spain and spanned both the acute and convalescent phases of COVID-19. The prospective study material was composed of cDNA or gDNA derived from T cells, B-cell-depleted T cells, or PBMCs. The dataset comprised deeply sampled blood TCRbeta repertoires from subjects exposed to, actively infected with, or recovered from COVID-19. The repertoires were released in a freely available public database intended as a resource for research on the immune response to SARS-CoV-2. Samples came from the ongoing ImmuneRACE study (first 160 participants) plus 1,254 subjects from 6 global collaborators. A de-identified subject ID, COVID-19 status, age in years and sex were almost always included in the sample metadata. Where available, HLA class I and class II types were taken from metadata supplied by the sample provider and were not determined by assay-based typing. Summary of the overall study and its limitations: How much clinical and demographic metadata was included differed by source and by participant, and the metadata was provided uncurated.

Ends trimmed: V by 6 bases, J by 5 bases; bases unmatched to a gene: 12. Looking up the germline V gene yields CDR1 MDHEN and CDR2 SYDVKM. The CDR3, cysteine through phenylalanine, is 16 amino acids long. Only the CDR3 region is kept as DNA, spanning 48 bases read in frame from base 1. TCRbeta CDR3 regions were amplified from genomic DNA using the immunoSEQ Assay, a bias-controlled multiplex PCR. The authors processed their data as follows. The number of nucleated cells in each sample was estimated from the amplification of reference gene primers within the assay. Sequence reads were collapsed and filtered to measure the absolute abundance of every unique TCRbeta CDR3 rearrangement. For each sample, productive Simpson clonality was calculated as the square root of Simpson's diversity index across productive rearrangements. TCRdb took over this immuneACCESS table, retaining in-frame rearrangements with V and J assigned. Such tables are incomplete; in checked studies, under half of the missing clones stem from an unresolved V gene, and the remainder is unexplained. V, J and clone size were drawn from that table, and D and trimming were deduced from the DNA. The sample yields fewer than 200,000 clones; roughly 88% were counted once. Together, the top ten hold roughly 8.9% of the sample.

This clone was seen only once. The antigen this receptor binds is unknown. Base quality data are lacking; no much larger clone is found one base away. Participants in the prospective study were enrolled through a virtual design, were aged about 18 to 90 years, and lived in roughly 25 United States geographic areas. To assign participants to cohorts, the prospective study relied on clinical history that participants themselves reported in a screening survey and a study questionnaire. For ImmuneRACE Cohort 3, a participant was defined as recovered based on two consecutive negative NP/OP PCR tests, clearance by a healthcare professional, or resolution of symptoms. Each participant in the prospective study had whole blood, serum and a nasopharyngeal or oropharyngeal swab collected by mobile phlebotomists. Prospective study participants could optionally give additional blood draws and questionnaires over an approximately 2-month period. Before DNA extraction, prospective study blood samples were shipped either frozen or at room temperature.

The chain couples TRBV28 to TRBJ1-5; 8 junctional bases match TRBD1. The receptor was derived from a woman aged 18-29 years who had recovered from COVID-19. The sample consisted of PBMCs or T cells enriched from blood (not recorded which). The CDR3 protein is CASSPSTGETYQPQHF. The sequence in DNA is TGTGCCAGCAGCCCGTCGACAGGGGAGACCTATCAGCCCCAGCATTTT.